This T cell receptor (beta chain) was observed in a study of OX40 agonist ivuxolimab in advanced cancers. Background on the study: Given to patients was ivuxolimab, an agonistic anti-OX40 (CD134) antibody. The study reported partial responses in three patients: one hepatocellular carcinoma, two cutaneous melanoma. The study enrolled dose-escalation patients with hepatocellular carcinoma, melanoma, renal cell or head and neck cancer. Findings and caveats of the study: CD4+ T cells averaged fewer expanded clones than CD8+ T cells.

The CDR3 is 14 residues long. Trimming stripped 3 bases from V and 3 bases from J, with 11 bases between. Germline V gene lookup returns CDR1 LNHDA and CDR2 SQIVND (reference sequence). Remarks on this clone: The antigen is not known.

Repertoires were generated with immunoSEQ multiplex PCR, while TCRdb's copy carries only in-frame clones and drops some. This table holds around 84,000 clones, under 95% found once. Here the sequenced sample was CD4+ or CD8+ T cells sorted from blood, taken in a trial of the OX40 agonist ivuxolimab. The clonotype comes from an adult with an advanced solid tumor such as melanoma, head and neck, liver or kidney cancer. V is TRBV19 and J is TRBJ1-2; D might be TRBD1 (5 bases). This chain's CDR3 is CASSIQGRDYGYTF. As DNA, the CDR3 is TGTGCCAGTAGTATCCAGGGCAGGGACTATGGCTACACCTTC.